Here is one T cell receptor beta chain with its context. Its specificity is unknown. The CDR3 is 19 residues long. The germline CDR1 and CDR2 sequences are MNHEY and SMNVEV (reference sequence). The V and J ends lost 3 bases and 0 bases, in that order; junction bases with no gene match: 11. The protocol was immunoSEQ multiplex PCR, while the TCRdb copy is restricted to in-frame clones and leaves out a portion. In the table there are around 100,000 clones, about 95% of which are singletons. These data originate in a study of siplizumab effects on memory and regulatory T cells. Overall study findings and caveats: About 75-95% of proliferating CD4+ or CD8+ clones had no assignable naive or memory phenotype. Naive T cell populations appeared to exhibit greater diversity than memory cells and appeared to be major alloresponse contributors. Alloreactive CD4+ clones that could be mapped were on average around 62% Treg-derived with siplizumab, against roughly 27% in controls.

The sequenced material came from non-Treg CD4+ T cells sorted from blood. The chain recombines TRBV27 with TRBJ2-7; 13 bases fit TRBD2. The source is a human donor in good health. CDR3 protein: CASSLGTSGAYARSYEQYF. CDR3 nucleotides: TGTGCCAGCAGTTTGGGGACTAGCGGGGCCTACGCCCGCTCCTACGAGCAGTACTTC.